The sequence of this T cell receptor beta chain was determined in a study of tumor-infiltrating lymphocytes in primary liver carcinoma. Whole-study context: There were tumors of stage T1-T3 N0M0, each 4.2 to 10 cm across. Findings of the study overall: Between tumor regions, pairs overlapped more than tumor-adjacent and tumor-blood pairs did. There were only about 7.5-25% of top clones found in all five tumor regions.

Both RNA and DNA were isolated together from about 20-30 mg of bulk tissue that had not been sorted. The germline gives CDR1 MGHRA, CDR2 YSYEKL. The CDR3 sequence is 16 residues long. For this clonotype: As yet, its antigen is unknown. One end of the junction does not line up with germline, which may come from a read error.

Reverse transcription of about 0.5 ug total RNA with a constant-region primer produced TCR beta cDNA. It was through three nested multiplex PCR rounds of slightly modified ARM-PCR that TCR beta libraries arose. The first two PCR rounds, roughly 10 cycles each, used TRBV1-TRBV30 forward primers and a C-beta reverse primer. TCRdb processed the multiplex PCR reads anew with MiXCR; each CDR3 protein has one entry. There are more than 75,000 distinct CDR3 sequences in the sample; around 70% occur only once, and less than 20% lies in the top ten. The sequenced material came from liver tumor tissue from sampling region 1. Noted subset: tumor region T1, superior pole. This clonotype was sampled from a man in his forties or fifties with primary liver carcinoma and hepatitis B virus infection. The chain combines TRBV4-1 with TRBJ1-5, with 8 bases fitting TRBD1. This chain's CDR3 is CTSSQNTDRVGQPQHF. The CDR3 region has the DNA TGCACCAGTAGCCAAAACACGGACAGGGTCGGCCAGCCCCAGCATTTT.